The next 32 T cell receptor beta chains were all read from a single sample in a study of blood T cell repertoires in COVID-19. The method was immunoSEQ multiplex PCR; TCRdb's version includes in-frame clones alone and lacks a portion of them. This table holds hundreds of thousands of clones, about nine tenths found once. Specimen: peripheral blood. Receptors were obtained from a woman in her sixties or seventies with COVID-19, enrolled during active disease.

Points on this clone: A clone one base away is much larger, so this may be a read error. The V gene is TRBV29-1, the J gene TRBJ2-1; D not resolved. Germline CDR1 SQVTM, CDR2 ANQGSEA. Trimming shortened V by 7 bases and J by 8 bases, and 9 bases separated the two germline ends. The length of the CDR3 is 10 residues. CDR3 protein: CSERVDEQFF. The CDR3 DNA is TGCAGCGAAAGAGTTGATGAGCAGTTCTTC.

DNA for the CDR3: TGTGCCAGCAGCCCGGGCCCAGCTCGGACTAACCCCGAAGAGACCCAGTACTTC. It specifies CASSPGPARTNPEETQYF. This chain uses TRBV11-2 with TRBJ2-5, with D maybe TRBD2 (6 bases). Germline V CDR1 and CDR2: SGHAT, FQNNGV. The CDR3 is 18 residues long. Trimming shortened V by 5 bases and J by 3 bases, and 25 bases separated the two germline ends.

V usage is TRBV19 and J usage is TRBJ1-1; D gene ambiguous. Trimming removed 10 bases at V and 1 base at J, with 19 bases between. CDR1 and CDR2 (germline): LNHDA, SQIVND (reference sequence). This CDR3 has 15 amino acids. The CDR3 DNA sequence: TGTGCCACCGGAGGCCTGCTCTACGGGAACACTGAAGCTTTCTTT. Protein product: CATGGLLYGNTEAFF.

The V gene is TRBV5-8, the J gene TRBJ2-7; 12 bases map to TRBD2. Germline CDR1 reads SGHTS; CDR2 reads YDEGEE. V lost 4 bases, J lost 2 bases, and 7 bases stayed unmatched. This CDR3 spans 16 amino acids. The CDR3 spells CASSPRTSGTTYEQYF. The DNA of the CDR3 is TGTGCCAGCAGCCCCAGGACTAGCGGGACTACCTACGAGCAGTACTTC.

The chain combines TRBV10-3 with TRBJ1-3; unclear D gene. This CDR3 contains 15 residues. Germline-derived CDR1 and CDR2 are ENHRY and SYGVKD. V dropped 6 bases and J dropped 0 bases, with 12 bases sitting between them. For the CDR3, the DNA is TGTGCCATCAGGGACCCCGGGAGCTCTGGAAACACCATATATTTT. Protein product: CAIRDPGSSGNTIYF.

The chain carries TRBV6-2 or TRBV6-3 and TRBJ1-5; D gene ambiguous. The CDR3 sequence is 12 residues long. Germline-derived CDR1 and CDR2 are MNHEY and SVGEGT. Trimming pared 4 bases from V and 11 bases from J, leaving 12 bases between. CDR3 bases: TGTGCCAGCAGTTGGGCGAAAACGTCCCAGCATTTT. Amino acid sequence: CASSWAKTSQHF.

The chain recombines TRBV21-1 with TRBJ2-7; TRBD2, the table's D call, was not compared with the DNA. TRBV21-1 is a pseudogene. The CDR3 extends over 17 amino acids. CDR3 loop: CASSKAGPGLAAYEQYF. The CDR3 DNA reads TGTGCCAGCAGCAAAGCGGGACCGGGACTAGCAGCCTACGAGCAGTACTTC.

The chain carries TRBV5-6 and TRBJ1-2, with 10 bases lining up with TRBD1. Germline V CDR1 and CDR2: SGHDT, YYEEEE. The CDR3 sequence is 14 residues long. V lost 3 bases to trimming and J lost 7 bases; unmatched junction nucleotides: 6. The DNA of the CDR3 is TGTGCCAGCAGCTGGGGGACAGGGGTTGGTGGCTACACCTTC. Protein: CASSWGTGVGGYTF.

About this clone itself: A junction end diverges from the germline sequence, so it may reflect a read error. This chain joins TRBV29-1 and TRBJ2-2; D is uncertain. CDR3 size: 15 residues. CDR1 SQVTM and CDR2 ANQGSEA come from the germline V gene. The CDR3 region has the DNA TGCAGCGTTTGGTTGCCCGTGGTAAACAACGGGGAGCTGTTTTTT. Translated, it gives CSVWLPVVNNGELFF.

This chain connects TRBV6-1 to TRBJ2-3; 12 nucleotides match TRBD2. The V gene end was trimmed by 0 bases and the J gene end by 2 bases; junction bases not matched to a gene: 3. CDR3 length: 17 residues. Germline lookup yields CDR1 MNHNS and CDR2 SASEGT. The CDR3 nucleotides are TGTGCCAGCAGTGAAGCGGGACTAGCGGGCTCCACAGATACGCAGTATTTT. Translation: CASSEAGLAGSTDTQYF.

The genes are TRBV20-1 and TRBJ1-2; possibly TRBD1 for D (6 bases). The CDR3 extends over 11 amino acids. V lost 2 bases, J lost 8 bases, and 9 bases lay in between. CDR1 is DFQATT, CDR2 SNEGSKA, per germline (reference sequence). CDR3 DNA: TGCAGTGCTAGAAAGACAGGAGGCTACACCTTC. Protein: CSARKTGGYTF.

This clone appeared once. The chain has TRBV5-1 and TRBJ2-3; D possibly corresponds to TRBD2 (7 bases). Trimming cost V 0 bases and J 1 base, with 12 bases left between them. This CDR3 comprises 16 residues. Germline CDR1 is SGHRS and CDR2 is YFSETQ. The CDR3 spells CASSLEGGPGTDTQYF. CDR3 sequence (DNA): TGCGCCAGCAGCTTGGAGGGGGGGCCCGGCACAGATACGCAGTATTTT.

This CDR3 reads CASINNWGGNYGYTF. CDR3 nucleotide sequence: TGTGCCAGCATCAATAACTGGGGAGGTAACTATGGCTACACCTTC. The chain recombines TRBV7-7 with TRBJ1-2; the D is unclear. CDR3 length equals 15 residues. The germline V gene encodes CDR1 SSHAT and CDR2 FNYEAQ (reference sequence). Trimming took 7 bases from V and 1 from J, leaving 16 bases between them.

This sequence joins TRBV15 and TRBJ2-2; possibly TRBD1 for D (6 bases). Trimming took off 4 bases at V and 4 bases at J, with 10 bases between the two ends. Germline V CDR1 and CDR2: LNHNV, YYDKDF (reference sequence). This CDR3 is built from 14 residues. The CDR3 nucleotides read TGTGCCACCAGCACAGGGGCCATCACCGGGGAGCTGTTTTTT. This gives the protein CATSTGAITGELFF.

The chain employs TRBV9 and TRBJ1-2, with D tentatively TRBD1 (5 bases). V dropped 4 bases and J dropped 3 bases, with 13 bases sitting between them. The CDR3 sequence is 14 residues long. Germline-derived CDR1 and CDR2 are SGDLS and YYNGEE. The CDR3 sequence: CASSKGQGDYGYTF. CDR3 nucleotides: TGTGCCAGCAGCAAGGGCCAGGGCGACTATGGCTACACCTTC.

The V and J genes are TRBV12-3 or TRBV12-4 and TRBJ2-1, with unresolved D. V was shortened by 1 base and J by 14 bases, with 9 bases between the two germline ends. The CDR3 extends over 11 amino acids. The CDR3: CASSLGLREFF. The CDR3 nucleotides are TGTGCCAGCAGTTTAGGGCTACGGGAGTTCTTC.

This clone was counted once. In DNA, the CDR3 is TGTGCCAGCAGCCTCAGAGATACGCAGTATTTT. This encodes CASSLRDTQYF. The chain carries TRBV3-1 (or the pseudogene TRBV3-2) and TRBJ2-3; no clear D. Germline CDR1 and CDR2: LGHDT and YNNKEL (reference sequence). V gave up 4 bases and J gave up 5 bases, with 4 bases separating them. The CDR3 runs 11 residues.

V usage is TRBV5-1 and J usage is TRBJ2-5, with 7 bases that match TRBD2. Trimming cost V 0 bases and J 1 base; bases outside gene matches: 9. Germline CDR1 and CDR2: SGHRS and YFSETQ. The CDR3 runs 17 residues. This CDR3 reads CASSLAGGRGIQETQYF. DNA for the CDR3: TGCGCCAGCAGCTTGGCGGGGGGAAGAGGGATCCAAGAGACCCAGTACTTC.

This clone was counted only a few times. The V gene is TRBV5-1, the J gene TRBJ1-4; D gene uncertain. Germline CDR1 SGHRS, CDR2 YFSETQ. This CDR3 spans 15 amino acids. Trimming took off 1 base at V and 8 bases at J, with 15 bases between the two ends. The CDR3 here is CASSLRSAGSEKLFF. The CDR3 DNA reads as TGCGCCAGCAGCTTGAGATCGGCGGGGTCCGAAAAACTGTTTTTT.

This chain uses TRBV5-1 with TRBJ1-2, with D tentatively TRBD1 (6 bases). V lost 3 bases, J lost 1 base, and 16 bases lay in between. The germline V gene has CDR1 SGHRS and CDR2 YFSETQ. The length of the CDR3 is 16 residues. CDR3 in DNA: TGCGCCAGCAGCTGGGGAACCAGGGACAATAACTATGGCTACACCTTC. Its translation: CASSWGTRDNNYGYTF.

The chain recombines TRBV27 with TRBJ2-5, with D possibly TRBD2 on 6 matching bases. The CDR3 spans 13 residues. Trimming left V 2 bases short and J 4 bases short, with 8 bases between. CDR1 MNHEY and CDR2 SMNVEV come from the germline V gene (reference sequence). The CDR3 DNA reads as TGTGCCAGCAGTTTAGGGCGGGGAGAGACCCAGTACTTC. Encoded protein: CASSLGRGETQYF.

The chain couples TRBV11-3 to TRBJ2-1; D remains unclear. The CDR3 is made up of 15 amino acids. Between the trimmed V and J ends, which lost 5 bases and 4 bases, there was a span of 15 bases. Looked up from germline, CDR1 is SGHNT and CDR2 is YENEEA. The CDR3 DNA reads as TGTGCCAGCAGCGCCGGTGGTGATCTTTACAATGAGCAGTTCTTC. Its protein is CASSAGGDLYNEQFF.

V is TRBV7-8 and J is TRBJ2-7; the match to TRBD2 covers 10 bases. The J segment lost 4 bases and the V segment lost 6 bases, leaving 6 bases of the junction unmatched. This CDR3 contains 14 residues. Germline values: CDR1 SGHVS, CDR2 FQNEAQ. The DNA for the CDR3 is TGTGCCAGCAGTTTTTCTAGCGGGGGTTACGAGCAGTACTTC. Protein sequence: CASSFSSGGYEQYF.

The V and J genes are TRBV30 and TRBJ2-5; 8 nucleotides align to TRBD1. V trimming: 3 bases; J trimming: 0 bases; junction bases outside the gene matches: 6. The CDR3 is 15 amino acids. CDR1 and CDR2 from the germline V gene are GTSNPN and SVGIG (reference sequence). The CDR3 nucleotides are TGTGCCTGGAGCCCGGGACAGGACTACCAAGAGACCCAGTACTTC. Translation: CAWSPGQDYQETQYF.

This chain connects TRBV27 to TRBJ2-1, with TRBD2 matching 11 bases. V shed 5 bases and J 8 bases; nucleotides not matched to a gene: 11. The CDR3 runs to 16 residues. Germline V CDR1 and CDR2: MNHEY, SMNVEV (reference sequence). CDR3 loop: CASSALAGGARDEQFF. The CDR3 nucleotides read TGTGCCAGCAGTGCATTAGCGGGGGGGGCTCGAGATGAGCAGTTCTTC.

This clone came up once. The chain combines TRBV27 with TRBJ2-3; perhaps TRBD1 as D (6 bases). The CDR3 is 13 residues long. Trimming removed 4 bases at V and 3 bases at J, with 8 bases between. Germline values: CDR1 MNHEY, CDR2 SMNVEV (reference sequence). This CDR3 is CASSWTATDTQYF. The CDR3 bases are TGTGCCAGCAGTTGGACAGCAACAGATACGCAGTATTTT.

The rearrangement uses TRBV30 and TRBJ2-2; D is unresolved. The CDR3 runs to 14 residues. CDR1 and CDR2 (germline): GTSNPN, SVGIG (reference sequence). The V and J ends lost 4 bases and 3 bases respectively, with 12 bases between them. CDR3 loop: CAWNPGLYTGELFF. The CDR3, as DNA: TGTGCCTGGAACCCGGGTCTCTACACCGGGGAGCTGTTTTTT.

The gene calls are TRBV30 and TRBJ2-2, with unresolved D. CDR3 size: 12 residues. V lost 0 bases, J lost 6 bases, and 5 bases lay in between. Germline V gene lookup returns CDR1 GTSNPN and CDR2 SVGIG (reference sequence). The CDR3: CAWSVLPGELFF. The CDR3 DNA sequence: TGTGCCTGGAGTGTACTCCCCGGGGAGCTGTTTTTT.

Comments on this clone: This specimen includes other DNA sequences encoding the same CDR3. This rearrangement joins TRBV20-1 to TRBJ2-5; no clear D gene. Germline V CDR1 and CDR2: DFQATT, SNEGSKA (reference sequence). Trimming removed 3 bases at V and 2 bases at J, with 4 bases between. The CDR3 is 11 amino acids. In DNA, the CDR3 is TGCAGTGCTAGCAGACAAGAGACCCAGTACTTC. It encodes CSASRQETQYF.

The J gene is TRBJ1-5, the V gene TRBV11-2; D possibly corresponds to TRBD1 (6 bases). CDR1 is SGHAT, CDR2 FQNNGV, per germline. CDR3 length: 17 residues. Trimming took 1 base from V and 5 from J, leaving 18 bases between them. CDR3 DNA: TGTGCCAGCAGCTTAGCCGACCCCCGGGGGGCGGATCAGCCCCAGCATTTT. Amino acids: CASSLADPRGADQPQHF.

V usage is TRBV27 and J usage is TRBJ2-7, with D possibly being TRBD2 (5 bases). V was cut by 5 bases and J by 4 bases, with 9 bases left in between. The CDR3 runs 12 residues. CDR1 is MNHEY and CDR2 is SMNVEV in the germline V gene (reference sequence). The chain's CDR3 is CASSPSGYEQYF. The DNA for the CDR3 is TGTGCCAGCAGTCCCTCGGGATACGAGCAGTACTTC.

The chain has TRBV28 and TRBJ1-5, with D perhaps TRBD1 (5 bases). The CDR3 has 16 residues. Germline V gene sequence: CDR1 MDHEN, CDR2 SYDVKM. With 7 bases removed from V and 0 bases from J, the gap between germline ends came to 16 bases. CDR3: CASTHRRQYSNQPQHF. The DNA for the CDR3 is TGTGCCAGCACCCACCGCCGACAGTATAGCAATCAGCCCCAGCATTTT.